This entry features one TCR beta chain sequence. Its matching antigen is unknown. The sample belongs to a study of T-cell memory formation after mild COVID-19. Study-level background: The study found TCR clusters largely donor specific.

Findings and caveats of the study: Memory sampled before infection contained some responding clones, suggesting cross-reactive memory joined. Later expanders leaned CD4+, whereas day 15 to 85 contracting clones were balanced CD4/CD8. Of the contracting clones, CD4+ ones lay mainly in CM and EM, and CD8+ ones in EMRA.

TCRdb reprocessed the 5' RACE reads via MiXCR and lists one record per CDR3 protein. The repertoire holds 75,000 to 95,000 distinct CDR3 sequences, with about 13% as singletons. Looked up from germline, CDR1 is SGHAT and CDR2 is FQNNGV. Trimming cost V 0 bases and J 3 bases, with 14 bases left between them. CDR3 length equals 16 residues. The sequenced sample was PBMCs or a T cell subset sorted from them (not recorded which). The genes are TRBV11-2 and TRBJ1-1, with a possible D match to TRBD1 (5 bases). This sequence was found in an adult woman who had mild COVID-19 (a few samples of this study predate the infection). Cell type and time point are not known. CDR3 DNA: TGTGCCAGCAGCTTAGATCTCTGGGGCCGCGACACTGAAGCTTTCTTT. Amino acids: CASSLDLWGRDTEAFF.